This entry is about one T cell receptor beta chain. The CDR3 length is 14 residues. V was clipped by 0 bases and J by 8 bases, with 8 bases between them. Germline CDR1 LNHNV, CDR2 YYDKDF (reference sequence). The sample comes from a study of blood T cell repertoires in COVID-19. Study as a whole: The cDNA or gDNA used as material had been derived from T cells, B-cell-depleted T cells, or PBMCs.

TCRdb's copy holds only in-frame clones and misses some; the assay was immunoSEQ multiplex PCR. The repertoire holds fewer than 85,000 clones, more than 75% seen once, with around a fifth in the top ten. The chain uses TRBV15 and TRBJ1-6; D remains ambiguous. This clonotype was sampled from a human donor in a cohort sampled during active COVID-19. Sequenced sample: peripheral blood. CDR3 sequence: CATSRDYTDSPLHF. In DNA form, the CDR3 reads TGTGCCACCAGCAGAGATTATACAGATTCACCCCTCCACTTT. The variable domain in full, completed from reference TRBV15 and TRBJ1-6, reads DAMVIQNPRYQVTQFGKPVTLSCSQTLNHNVMYWYQQKSSQAPKLLFHYYDKDFNNEADTPDNFQSRRPNTSFCFLDIRSPGLGDTAMYLCATSRDYTDSPLHFGNGTRLTVT.